The sequence of this T cell receptor (beta chain) was determined in a study of T cell responses to AZD1222 COVID-19 vaccine. TCRdb's copy holds only in-frame clones and misses some; the assay was immunoSEQ multiplex PCR. Altogether around 120,000 clones are present, about nine tenths being singletons, with the ten largest covering approximately 7.5%. The source material was peripheral blood, sampled on day 0 of AZD1222 vaccination. The TCR sequence derives from an adult in good health.

The CDR3 loop reads CASSTTGVRANVLTF. The DNA of the CDR3 is TGTGCCAGTAGCACCACTGGGGTGAGGGCCAACGTCCTGACTTTC. The chain combines TRBV19 with TRBJ2-6, with D uncertain. This CDR3 comprises 15 residues. Per germline, CDR1 LNHDA and CDR2 SQIVND (reference sequence). Trimming removed 6 bases at V and 5 bases at J, with 14 bases between.